The source of this T cell receptor beta chain is a study of Ad26.COV2.S vaccination and SARS-CoV-2 variants. Study overall: In the study, Ad26.COV2.S was injected intramuscularly once, or twice 56 days apart. Study observations and caveats: Analyses that measured TCR breadth and depth may have underestimated total T cell responses. Vaccine recipients posted higher spike-specific TCR breadth than their placebo counterparts.

Germline assignment: CDR1 MNHNS and CDR2 SASEGT. J gave up 1 base and V 3 bases, and 5 bases lay outside the gene matches. This CDR3 contains 15 residues. Measured with immunoSEQ multiplex PCR; TCRdb has only the in-frame clones, and not every one. The top ten clones hold about 3.5% of a sample with under 400,000 clones, roughly 91% of them seen once. The treatment is: some 20 received Ad26.COV2.S at low or high dose, single or two shots; about five received placebo; per-sample allocation not given. Day 63 after the first vaccine or placebo injection was the time point for sampling. This adult donor, from Boston, was 18-55 years old. Details on this clone: Its target is unknown.

Sequenced material: peripheral blood, taken in a trial of Ad26.COV2.S vaccine versus placebo. V usage is TRBV6-1 and J usage is TRBJ2-7, with 8 bases lining up with TRBD1. The clonotype was recovered from a person aged 18-65 years who received the Ad26.COV2.S COVID-19 vaccine or a placebo. The CDR3 DNA sequence: TGTGCCAGCAGTGATTCGGGACAGGTTTCCTACGAGCAGTACTTC. Its protein is CASSDSGQVSYEQYF.